This T cell receptor (beta chain) came from a study of T cell clones after liver transplantation. Study in general: TCRbeta sequencing after a pre-transplant mixed lymphocyte reaction identified graft-donor-reactive clones, later tracked in post-transplant blood. At least one year of complete immunosuppression withdrawal without enzymes over twice normal defined tolerance. Overall study results and limits: In a couple of subjects, few donor cells limited the measurable donor-reactive repertoire. Rather than being deleted, graft donor-reactive T cells may have moved into the graft.

Produced via immunoSEQ multiplex PCR; TCRdb's table is partial and in-frame only. This table holds over 45,000 clones, 65% to 80% found once. A word on this clone: What it binds is unknown.

CDR1 is SGHDN and CDR2 is FVKESK in the germline V gene. The CDR3 runs 13 residues. V shed 8 bases and J shed 5 bases, with 15 bases lying between them. The chain has TRBV14 and TRBJ1-2, with a possible D match to TRBD1 (5 bases). This sequence was found in a human patient who received a liver transplant. A subset of T cells may come from the graft donor. The input for sequencing was CD4+ T cells from blood, taken around 4.5 years after liver transplant. The DNA of the CDR3 is TGTGCCAGCGGGGGGACCAGGGCGTATGGCTACACCTTC. Translation gives CASGGTRAYGYTF.